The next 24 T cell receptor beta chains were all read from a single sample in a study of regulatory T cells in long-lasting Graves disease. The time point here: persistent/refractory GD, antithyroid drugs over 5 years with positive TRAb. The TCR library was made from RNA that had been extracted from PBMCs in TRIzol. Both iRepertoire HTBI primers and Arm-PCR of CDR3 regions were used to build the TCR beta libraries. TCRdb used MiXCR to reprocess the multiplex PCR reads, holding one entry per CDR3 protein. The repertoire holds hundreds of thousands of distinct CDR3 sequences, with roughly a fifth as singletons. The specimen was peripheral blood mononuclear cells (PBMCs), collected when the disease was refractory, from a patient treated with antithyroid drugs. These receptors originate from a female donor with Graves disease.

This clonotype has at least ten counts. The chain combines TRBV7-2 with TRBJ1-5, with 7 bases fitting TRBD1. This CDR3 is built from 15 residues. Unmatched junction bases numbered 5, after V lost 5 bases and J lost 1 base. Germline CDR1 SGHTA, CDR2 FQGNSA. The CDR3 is CASSPQGVSNQPQHF. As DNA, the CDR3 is TGTGCCAGCAGCCCGCAGGGGGTCAGCAATCAGCCCCAGCATTTT.

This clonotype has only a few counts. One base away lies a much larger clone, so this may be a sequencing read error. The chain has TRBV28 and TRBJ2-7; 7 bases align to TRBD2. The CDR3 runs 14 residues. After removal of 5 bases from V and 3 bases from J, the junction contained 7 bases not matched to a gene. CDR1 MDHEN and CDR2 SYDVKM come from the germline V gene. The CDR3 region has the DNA TGTGCCAGCAGTCTGCGGGAGTCGGGCTACGAGCAGTACTTC. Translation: CASSLRESGYEQYF.

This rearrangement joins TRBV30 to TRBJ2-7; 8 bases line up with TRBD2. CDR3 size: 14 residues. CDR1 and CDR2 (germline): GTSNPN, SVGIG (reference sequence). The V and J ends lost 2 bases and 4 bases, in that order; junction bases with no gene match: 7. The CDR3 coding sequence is TGTGCCTGGAGTCGAGCGGGGGTTCCTTACGAGCAGTACTTC. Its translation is CAWSRAGVPYEQYF.

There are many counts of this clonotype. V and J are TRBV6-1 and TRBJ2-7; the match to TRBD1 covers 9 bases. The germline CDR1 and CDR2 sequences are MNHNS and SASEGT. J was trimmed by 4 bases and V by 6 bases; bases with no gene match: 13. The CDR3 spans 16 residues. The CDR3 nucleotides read TGTGCCAGCAGACCAATACCACAGGGGGCGACGTACGAGCAGTACTTC. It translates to CASRPIPQGATYEQYF.

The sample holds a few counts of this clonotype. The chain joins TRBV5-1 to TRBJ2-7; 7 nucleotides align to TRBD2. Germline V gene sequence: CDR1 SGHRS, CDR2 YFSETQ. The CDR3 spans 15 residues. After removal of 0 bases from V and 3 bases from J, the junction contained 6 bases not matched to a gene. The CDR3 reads CASSLAGGTFYEQYF. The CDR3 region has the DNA TGCGCCAGCAGCTTGGCGGGGGGAACTTTCTACGAGCAGTACTTC.

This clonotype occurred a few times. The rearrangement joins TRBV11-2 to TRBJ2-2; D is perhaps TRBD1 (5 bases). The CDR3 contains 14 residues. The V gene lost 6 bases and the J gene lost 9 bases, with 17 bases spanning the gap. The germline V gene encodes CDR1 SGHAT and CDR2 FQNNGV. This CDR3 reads CASRSRTGSRELFF. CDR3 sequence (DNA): TGTGCCAGCAGATCTCGTACAGGTTCCCGGGAGCTGTTTTTT.

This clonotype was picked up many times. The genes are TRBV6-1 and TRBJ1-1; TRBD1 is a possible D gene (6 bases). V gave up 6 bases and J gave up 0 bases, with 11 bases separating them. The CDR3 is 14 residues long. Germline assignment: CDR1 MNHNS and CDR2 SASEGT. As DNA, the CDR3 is TGTGCCAGCAGAAAACAGGGCATGAACACTGAAGCTTTCTTT. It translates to CASRKQGMNTEAFF.

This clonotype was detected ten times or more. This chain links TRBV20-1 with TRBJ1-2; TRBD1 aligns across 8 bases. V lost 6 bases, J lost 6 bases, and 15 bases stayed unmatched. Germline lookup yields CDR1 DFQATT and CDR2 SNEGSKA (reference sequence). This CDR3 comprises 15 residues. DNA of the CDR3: TGCAGTGCGAATGGGATGGGCAGGGGGCTAGATGGCTACACCTTC. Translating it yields CSANGMGRGLDGYTF.

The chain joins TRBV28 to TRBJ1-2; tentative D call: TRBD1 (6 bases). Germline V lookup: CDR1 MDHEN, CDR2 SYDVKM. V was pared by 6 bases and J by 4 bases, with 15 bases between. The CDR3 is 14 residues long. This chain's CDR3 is CASSQYREVYGYTF. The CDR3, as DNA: TGTGCCAGCAGCCAATACAGGGAGGTCTATGGCTACACCTTC.

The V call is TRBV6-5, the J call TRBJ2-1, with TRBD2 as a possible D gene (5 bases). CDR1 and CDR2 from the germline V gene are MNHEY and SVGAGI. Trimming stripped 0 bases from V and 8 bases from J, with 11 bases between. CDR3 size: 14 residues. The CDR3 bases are TGTGCCAGCAGTTACTCTCCAAGGCGGGATGAGCAGTTCTTC. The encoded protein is CASSYSPRRDEQFF.

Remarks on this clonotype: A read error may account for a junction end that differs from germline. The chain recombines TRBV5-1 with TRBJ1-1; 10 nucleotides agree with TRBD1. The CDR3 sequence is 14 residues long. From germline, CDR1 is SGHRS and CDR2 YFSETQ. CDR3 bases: TGCGCCAGCAGCTCGGGACAGGGGAACACTGAAGCTCTCTTT. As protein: CASSSGQGNTEALF.

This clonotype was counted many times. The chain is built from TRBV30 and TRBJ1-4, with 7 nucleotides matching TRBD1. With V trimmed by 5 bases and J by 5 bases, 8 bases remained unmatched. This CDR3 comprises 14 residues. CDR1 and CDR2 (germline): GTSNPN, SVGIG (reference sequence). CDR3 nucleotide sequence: TGTGCCTGGGGTCTGGGACAGATAAATGAAAAACTGTTTTTT. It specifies CAWGLGQINEKLFF. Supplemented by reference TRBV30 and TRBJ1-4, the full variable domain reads SQTIHQWPATLVQPVGSPLSLECTVEGTSNPNLYWYRQAAGRGLQLLFYSVGIGQISSEVPQNLSASRPQDRQFILSSKKLLLSDSGFYLCAWGLGQINEKLFFGSGTQLSVL.

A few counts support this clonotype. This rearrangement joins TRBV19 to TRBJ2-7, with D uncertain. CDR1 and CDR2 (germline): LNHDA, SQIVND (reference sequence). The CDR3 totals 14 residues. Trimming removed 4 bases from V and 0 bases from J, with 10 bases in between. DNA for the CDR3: TGTGCCAGTAGTAAGATTGGTCCCTCCTACGAGCAGTACTTC. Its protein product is CASSKIGPSYEQYF.

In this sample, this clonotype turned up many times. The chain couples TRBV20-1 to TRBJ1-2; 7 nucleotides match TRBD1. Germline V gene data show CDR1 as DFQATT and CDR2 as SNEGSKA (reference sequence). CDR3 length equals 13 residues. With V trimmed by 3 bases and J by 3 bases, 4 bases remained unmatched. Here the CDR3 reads CSASEGQHYGYTF. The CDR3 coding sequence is TGCAGTGCTAGTGAGGGACAGCACTATGGCTACACCTTC.

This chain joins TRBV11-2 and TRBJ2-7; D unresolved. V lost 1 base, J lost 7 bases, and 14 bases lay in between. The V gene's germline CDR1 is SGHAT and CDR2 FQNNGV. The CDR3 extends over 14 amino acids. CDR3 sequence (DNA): TGTGCCAGCAGCTTAGCGAGAGAGTTAGGGGAGCAGTACTTC. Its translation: CASSLARELGEQYF.

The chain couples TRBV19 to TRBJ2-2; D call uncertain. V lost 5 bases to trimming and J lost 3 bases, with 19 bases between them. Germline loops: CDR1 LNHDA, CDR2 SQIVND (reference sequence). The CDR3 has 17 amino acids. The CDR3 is CASSSAGTGRDTGELFF. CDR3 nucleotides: TGTGCCAGTAGTTCCGCCGGTACGGGTAGGGACACCGGGGAGCTGTTTTTT.

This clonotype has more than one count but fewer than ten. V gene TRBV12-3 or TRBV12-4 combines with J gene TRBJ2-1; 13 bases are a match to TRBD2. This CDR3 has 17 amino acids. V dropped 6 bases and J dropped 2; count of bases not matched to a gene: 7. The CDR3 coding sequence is TGTGCCAGCAGCCCTGGAGGGACTAGCGGGGCCTACAATGAGCAGTTCTTC. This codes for CASSPGGTSGAYNEQFF.

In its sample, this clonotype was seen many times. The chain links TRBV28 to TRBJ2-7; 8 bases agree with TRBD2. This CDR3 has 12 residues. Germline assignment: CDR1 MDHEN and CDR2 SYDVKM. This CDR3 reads CACGRPTYEQYF. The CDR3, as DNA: TGTGCTTGCGGGAGGCCCACCTACGAGCAGTACTTC.

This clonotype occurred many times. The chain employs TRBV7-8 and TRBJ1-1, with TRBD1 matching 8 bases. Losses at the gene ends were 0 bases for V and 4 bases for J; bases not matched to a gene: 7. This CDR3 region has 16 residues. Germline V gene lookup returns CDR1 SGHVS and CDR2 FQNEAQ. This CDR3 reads CASSLASGGASTEAFF. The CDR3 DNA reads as TGTGCCAGCAGCTTAGCTTCAGGGGGCGCGAGCACTGAAGCTTTCTTT. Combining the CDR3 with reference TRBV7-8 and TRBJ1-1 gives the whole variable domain GAGVSQSPRYKVAKRGQDVALRCDPISGHVSLFWYQQALGQGPEFLTYFQNEAQLDKSGLPSDRFFAERPEGSVSTLKIQRTQQEDSAVYLCASSLASGGASTEAFFGQGTRLTVV.

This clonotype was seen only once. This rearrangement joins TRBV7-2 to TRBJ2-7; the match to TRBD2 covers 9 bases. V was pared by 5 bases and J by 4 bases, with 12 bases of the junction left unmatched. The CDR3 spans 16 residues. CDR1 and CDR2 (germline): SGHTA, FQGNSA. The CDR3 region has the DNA TGTGCCAGCAGCCCCCAGCGGTTAGCGGGAGCATACGAGCAGTACTTC. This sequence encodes CASSPQRLAGAYEQYF.

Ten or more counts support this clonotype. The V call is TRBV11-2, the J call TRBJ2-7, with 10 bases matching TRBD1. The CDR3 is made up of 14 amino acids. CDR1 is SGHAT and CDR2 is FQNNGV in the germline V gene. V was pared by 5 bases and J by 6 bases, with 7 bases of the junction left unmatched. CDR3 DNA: TGTGCCAGCAGCCTGTCCGGGACAGGGGTCGAGCAGTACTTC. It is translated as CASSLSGTGVEQYF.

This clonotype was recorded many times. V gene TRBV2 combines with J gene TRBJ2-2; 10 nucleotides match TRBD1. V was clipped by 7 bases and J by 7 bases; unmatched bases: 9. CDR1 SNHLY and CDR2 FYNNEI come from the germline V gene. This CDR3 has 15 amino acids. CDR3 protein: CASTDDRGQNGELFF. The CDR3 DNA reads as TGTGCCAGCACTGACGACAGGGGGCAGAACGGGGAGCTGTTTTTT.

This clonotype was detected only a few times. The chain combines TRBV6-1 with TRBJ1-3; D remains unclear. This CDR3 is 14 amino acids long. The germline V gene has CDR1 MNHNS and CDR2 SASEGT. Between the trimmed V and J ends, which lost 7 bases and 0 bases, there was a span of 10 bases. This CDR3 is CASTAPVSGNTIYF. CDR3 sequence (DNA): TGTGCCAGCACCGCCCCAGTCTCTGGAAACACCATATATTTT.

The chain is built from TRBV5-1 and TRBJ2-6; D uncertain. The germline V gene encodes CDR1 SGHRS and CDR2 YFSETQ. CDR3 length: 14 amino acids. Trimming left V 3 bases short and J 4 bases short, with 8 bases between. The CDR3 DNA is TGCGCCAGCAGCTGGAAGGCGGGGGCCAACGTCCTGACTTTC. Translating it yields CASSWKAGANVLTF.